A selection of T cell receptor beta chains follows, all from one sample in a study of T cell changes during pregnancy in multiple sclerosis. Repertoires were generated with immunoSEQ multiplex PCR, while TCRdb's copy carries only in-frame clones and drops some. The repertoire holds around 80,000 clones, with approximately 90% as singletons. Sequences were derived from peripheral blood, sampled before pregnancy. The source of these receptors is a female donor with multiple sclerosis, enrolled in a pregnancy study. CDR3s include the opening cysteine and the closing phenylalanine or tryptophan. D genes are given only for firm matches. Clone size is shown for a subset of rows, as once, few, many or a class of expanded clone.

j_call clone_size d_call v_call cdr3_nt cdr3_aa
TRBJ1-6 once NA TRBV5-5 TGTGCCAGCAGCTGGGGGGGCGAGAATCCCTACTATAATTCACCCCTCCACTTT CASSWGGENPYYNSPLHF
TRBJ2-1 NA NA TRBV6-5 TGTGCCAGCATTAACGACGGGGACAATGAGCAGTTCTTC CASINDGDNEQFF
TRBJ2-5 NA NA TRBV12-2 TGTGCAAGTCGCTTAGGGGCCCTTTTTGATGCAAAAGAGACCCAGTACTTC CASRLGALFDAKETQYF
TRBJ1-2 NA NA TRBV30 TGTGCCTGGAGTGTACAACCGGGATTTGGGGGCTACACCTTC CAWSVQPGFGGYTF
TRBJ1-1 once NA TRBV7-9 TGTGCCAGCAGCCCCATGGCGGCCAACACTGAAGCTTTCTTT CASSPMAANTEAFF
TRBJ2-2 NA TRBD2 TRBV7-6 TGTGCCAGCAGCTTAGGGACTAGCGGGGGCAGGTACACCGGGGAGCTGTTTTTT CASSLGTSGGRYTGELFF
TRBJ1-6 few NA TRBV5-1 TGCGCCAGCAGCCCAGGAGGCTCCTATAATTCACCCCTCCACTTT CASSPGGSYNSPLHF
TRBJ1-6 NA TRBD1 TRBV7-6 TGTGCCAGCAGCTTGGCGGGACAGACTAATTCACCCCTCCACTTT CASSLAGQTNSPLHF
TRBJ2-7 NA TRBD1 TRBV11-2 TGTGCCAGCAGCCTCGGGACAGGGGCCTACGAGCAGTACTTC CASSLGTGAYEQYF
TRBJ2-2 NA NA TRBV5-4 TGTGCCAGCAGCTCCTACACCGGGGAGCTGTTTTTT CASSSYTGELFF
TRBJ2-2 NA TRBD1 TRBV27 TGTGCCAGCAGTTTATATTGGGCAGGGGGCCTAGGGACCGGGGAGCTGTTTTTT CASSLYWAGGLGTGELFF
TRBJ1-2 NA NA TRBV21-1 TGTGCCAGCAGCCCCCGGGACAGATATGGCTACACCTTC CASSPRDRYGYTF
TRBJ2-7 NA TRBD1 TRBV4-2 TGTGCCAGCAGCCAAGAATCCGGGACAGGGGGCTACGAGCAGTACTTC CASSQESGTGGYEQYF
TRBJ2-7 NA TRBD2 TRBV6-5 TGTGCCAGCAGTTACGGGACTAGCTACGAGCAGTACTTC CASSYGTSYEQYF
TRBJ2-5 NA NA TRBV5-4 TGTGCCAGCAGCTTGGGCTCGACAGGCCAAGAGACCCAGTACTTC CASSLGSTGQETQYF